This T cell receptor beta chain was recorded in a study of a mutant IDH1 vaccine in newly diagnosed glioma. Study overall: The start of vaccination came 4-6 weeks after radiotherapy alone, or with temozolomide cycles.

The assay was immunoSEQ multiplex PCR, and TCRdb's table has in-frame clones only and misses some. The data hold around 30,000 clones, with approximately 90% observed a single time. V dropped 5 bases and J dropped 1; count of bases not matched to a gene: 2. This CDR3 contains 15 residues. Germline V gene sequence: CDR1 SNHLY, CDR2 FYNNEI. Regarding this clone: Its antigen is currently unknown.

The time point denotes: week 23, last vaccination. Alongside topical imiquimod, each dose of vaccine comprised 300 ug of mutant IDH1 20-mer peptide. The specimen was PBMCs, collected from a glioma patient whose treatment included an IDH1 peptide vaccine. The TCR originated in a man aged 40-49 years with glioma. The chain carries TRBV2 and TRBJ2-3, with 11 positions matching TRBD1. The CDR3, as DNA: TGTGCCAGCAGTCAGGGACAGGGGGGCACAGATACGCAGTATTTT. Its translation is CASSQGQGGTDTQYF.